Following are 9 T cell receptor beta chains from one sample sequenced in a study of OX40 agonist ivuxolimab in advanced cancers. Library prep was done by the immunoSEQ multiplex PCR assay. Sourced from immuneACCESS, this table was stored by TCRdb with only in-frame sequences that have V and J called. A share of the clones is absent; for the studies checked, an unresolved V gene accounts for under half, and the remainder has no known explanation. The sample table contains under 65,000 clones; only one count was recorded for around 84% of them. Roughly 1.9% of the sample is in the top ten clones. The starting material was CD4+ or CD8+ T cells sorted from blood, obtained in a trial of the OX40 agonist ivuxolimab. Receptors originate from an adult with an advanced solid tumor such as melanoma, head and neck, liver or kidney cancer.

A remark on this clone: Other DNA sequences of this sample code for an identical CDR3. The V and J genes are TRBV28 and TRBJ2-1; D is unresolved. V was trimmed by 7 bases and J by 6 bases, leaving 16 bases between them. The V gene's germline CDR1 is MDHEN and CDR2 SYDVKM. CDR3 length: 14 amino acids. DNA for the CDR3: TGTGCCAGCAATCTTGGGCTGGCGACCAATGAGCAGTTCTTC. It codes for CASNLGLATNEQFF.

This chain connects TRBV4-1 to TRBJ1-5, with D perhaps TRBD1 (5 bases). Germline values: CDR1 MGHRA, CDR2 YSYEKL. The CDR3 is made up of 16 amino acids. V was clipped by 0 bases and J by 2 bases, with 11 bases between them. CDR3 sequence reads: CASSQDGGIGNQPQHF. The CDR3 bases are TGCGCCAGCAGCCAAGACGGGGGAATAGGCAATCAGCCCCAGCATTTT.

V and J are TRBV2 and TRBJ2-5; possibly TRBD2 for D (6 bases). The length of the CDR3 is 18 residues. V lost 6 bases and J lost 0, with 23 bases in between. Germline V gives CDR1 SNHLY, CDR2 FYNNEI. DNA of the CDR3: TGTGCCAGCAGCTCCTCGGGGGTAGCGGATACCTACCAAGAGACCCAGTACTTC. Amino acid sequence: CASSSSGVADTYQETQYF.

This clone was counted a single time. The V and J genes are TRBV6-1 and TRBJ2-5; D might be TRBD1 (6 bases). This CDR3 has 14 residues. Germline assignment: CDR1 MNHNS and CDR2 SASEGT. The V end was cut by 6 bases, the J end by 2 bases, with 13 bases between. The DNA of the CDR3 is TGTGCCAGCAGCCAGGACAGTTTACAAGAGACCCAGTACTTC. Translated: CASSQDSLQETQYF.

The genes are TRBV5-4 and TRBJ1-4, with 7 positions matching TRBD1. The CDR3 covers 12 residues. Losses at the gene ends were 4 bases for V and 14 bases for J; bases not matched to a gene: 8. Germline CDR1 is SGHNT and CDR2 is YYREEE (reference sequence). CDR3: CASSEDRRLLFF. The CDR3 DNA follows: TGTGCCAGCAGCGAGGACAGGCGGCTCCTGTTTTTT.

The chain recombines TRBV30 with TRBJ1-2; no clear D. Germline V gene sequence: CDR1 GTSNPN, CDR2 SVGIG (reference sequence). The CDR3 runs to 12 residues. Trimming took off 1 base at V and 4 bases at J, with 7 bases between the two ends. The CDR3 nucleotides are TGTGCCTGGAGTGAAGGCAGCTATGGCTACACCTTC. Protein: CAWSEGSYGYTF.

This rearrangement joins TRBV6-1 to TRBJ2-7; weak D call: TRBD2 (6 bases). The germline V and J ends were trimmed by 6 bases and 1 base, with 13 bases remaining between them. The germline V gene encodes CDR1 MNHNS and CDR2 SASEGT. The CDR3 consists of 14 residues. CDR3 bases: TGTGCCAGCAGCTGGACCCGGGAGTCCTACGAGCAGTACTTC. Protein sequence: CASSWTRESYEQYF.

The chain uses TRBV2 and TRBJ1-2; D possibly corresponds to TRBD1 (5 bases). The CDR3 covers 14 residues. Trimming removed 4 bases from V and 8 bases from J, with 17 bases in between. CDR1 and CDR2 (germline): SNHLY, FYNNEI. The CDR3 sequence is CASSGEAGLGGYTF. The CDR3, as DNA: TGTGCCAGCAGTGGGGAAGCGGGGCTGGGCGGCTACACCTTC. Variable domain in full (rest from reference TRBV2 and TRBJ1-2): EPEVTQTPSHQVTQMGQEVILRCVPISNHLYFYWYRQILGQKVEFLVSFYNNEISEKSEIFDDQFSVERPDGSNFTLKIRSTKLEDSAMYFCASSGEAGLGGYTFGSGTRLTVV.

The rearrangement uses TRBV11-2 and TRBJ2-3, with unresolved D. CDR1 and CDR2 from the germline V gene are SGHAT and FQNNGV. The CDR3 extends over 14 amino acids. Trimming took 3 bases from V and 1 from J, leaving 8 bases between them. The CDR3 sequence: CASSFSPGTDTQYF. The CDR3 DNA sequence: TGTGCCAGCAGCTTTTCCCCAGGCACAGATACGCAGTATTTT.